The rows below give T cell receptor beta chains drawn from one sample of a study of blood T cell repertoires in COVID-19. Libraries were prepared by immunoSEQ multiplex PCR; TCRdb keeps only in-frame clonotypes and omits some of them. The sample has approximately 490,000 clones, 70% to 90% seen once; the top ten hold roughly 8.5%. Sequences were obtained from PBMCs or T cells enriched from blood (not recorded which). Every receptor here comes from a woman aged 60 to 75 who had recovered from COVID-19. CDR3s include the opening cysteine and the closing phenylalanine or tryptophan. A D gene is named only where the DNA matches it firmly. Clone size is shown for a subset of rows, as once, few, many or a class of expanded clone.

d_call,v_call,j_call,clone_size,cdr3_aa,cdr3_nt
NA,TRBV19,TRBJ1-1,NA,CASSEGQQNTEAFF,TGTGCCAGTAGTGAAGGACAGCAGAACACTGAAGCTTTCTTT
NA,TRBV9,TRBJ1-2,NA,CASSDFGYGYTF,TGTGCCAGCTCCGACTTTGGGTATGGCTACACCTTC
NA,TRBV28,TRBJ1-1,NA,CASSPGAWANTEAFF,TGTGCCAGCAGTCCTGGGGCCTGGGCGAACACTGAAGCTTTCTTT
NA,TRBV27,TRBJ2-4,NA,CATSGIFKNIQYF,TGTGCCACCTCGGGAATATTCAAAAACATTCAGTACTTC
TRBD1,TRBV25-1,TRBJ2-5,NA,CASSERGQVGTQYF,TGTGCCAGCAGTGAGAGGGGGCAGGTTGGGACCCAGTACTTC
NA,TRBV7-2,TRBJ2-2,NA,CASSFWGANTGELFF,TGTGCCAGCAGCTTTTGGGGGGCGAACACCGGGGAGCTGTTTTTT
NA,TRBV5-1,TRBJ2-1,NA,CASSLATTENEQFF,TGCGCCAGCAGCTTGGCGACAACAGAGAATGAGCAGTTCTTC
NA,TRBV10-3,TRBJ1-2,NA,CAILQGRASYGYTF,TGTGCCATCCTACAGGGAAGGGCTAGCTATGGCTACACCTTC
NA,TRBV4-1,TRBJ1-1,few,CASSQAQGNTEAFF,TGCGCCAGCAGCCAAGCTCAGGGGAACACTGAAGCTTTCTTT
TRBD2,TRBV25-1,TRBJ2-1,NA,CASRPGGGPYNEQFF,TGTGCCAGCAGGCCCGGGGGGGGACCCTACAATGAGCAGTTCTTC
TRBD1,TRBV2,TRBJ1-2,NA,CASSVGDRGVYTF,TGTGCCAGCAGTGTGGGGGACAGGGGTGTCTACACCTTC
TRBD1,TRBV11-3,TRBJ1-2,NA,CASSRSDRGGYTF,TGTGCCAGCAGCAGAAGCGACAGGGGCGGCTACACCTTC
TRBD1,TRBV6-5,TRBJ1-1,NA,CASIPGGRTEAFF,TGTGCCAGCATTCCAGGGGGACGCACTGAAGCTTTCTTT
TRBD2,TRBV4-1,TRBJ2-3,once,CASSQEMASGATDTQYF,TGCGCCAGCAGCCAAGAAATGGCTAGCGGGGCCACAGATACGCAGTATTTT
TRBD1,TRBV29-1,TRBJ1-1,NA,CSVAAYRQGNTEAFF,TGCAGCGTTGCGGCCTACCGACAGGGCAACACTGAAGCTTTCTTT
TRBD2,TRBV7-9,TRBJ2-4,NA,CASSSASGGELAKNIQYF,TGTGCCAGCAGCTCCGCTAGCGGGGGGGAACTAGCCAAAAACATTCAGTACTTC
NA,TRBV3-1/TRBV3-2,TRBJ1-4,NA,CASSPRRSLNEKLFF,TGTGCCAGCAGTCCCCGACGGAGCTTGAATGAAAAACTGTTTTTT
NA,TRBV2,TRBJ1-2,NA,CASGPGVGYTF,TGTGCCAGCGGGCCAGGTGTCGGCTACACCTTC
NA,TRBV2,TRBJ1-2,NA,CASRKDSGETYGYTF,TGTGCCAGCAGAAAGGACTCTGGGGAGACCTATGGCTACACCTTC
TRBD1,TRBV5-8,TRBJ1-1,once,CASSEDRGGGNTEAFF,TGTGCCAGCAGCGAAGACAGGGGCGGGGGGAACACTGAAGCTTTCTTT
TRBD1,TRBV19,TRBJ1-5,NA,CASSKGQGRQPQHF,TGTGCCAGTAGTAAAGGACAGGGGCGTCAGCCCCAGCATTTT
NA,TRBV7-9,TRBJ1-1,once,CASSLSGIAEAFF,TGTGCCAGCAGCTTATCGGGTATCGCTGAAGCTTTCTTT
TRBD1,TRBV28,TRBJ1-5,NA,CASRGQGLGYQPQHF,TGTGCCAGCAGGGGACAGGGGCTGGGTTATCAGCCCCAGCATTTT
NA,TRBV3-1/TRBV3-2,TRBJ1-5,NA,CASSPSYSNQPQHF,TGTGCCAGCAGCCCCAGTTATAGCAATCAGCCCCAGCATTTT
NA,TRBV19,TRBJ2-2,NA,CASSVVANGELFF,TGTGCCAGTAGTGTGGTAGCTAACGGGGAGCTGTTTTTT
TRBD1,TRBV6-5,TRBJ1-2,NA,CASARQGLYGYTF,TGTGCCAGCGCCCGACAGGGCCTCTATGGCTACACCTTC
TRBD1,TRBV27,TRBJ1-2,NA,CASSRDRRYGYTF,TGTGCCAGCAGTAGGGACAGGAGGTATGGCTACACCTTC
TRBD1,TRBV19,TRBJ1-1,NA,CASSPRDRIAEAFF,TGTGCCAGTAGTCCTCGGGACAGGATCGCTGAAGCTTTCTTT
TRBD1,TRBV6-5,TRBJ1-1,NA,CASSYSTTGSRTEAFF,TGTGCCAGCAGTTATTCCACGACAGGGAGTCGGACTGAAGCTTTCTTT
NA,TRBV5-1,TRBJ2-1,NA,CASSLGPDSYNEQFF,TGCGCCAGCAGCTTGGGCCCGGACAGTTACAATGAGCAGTTCTTC
NA,TRBV28,TRBJ1-2,few,CASSLSGDWAGYTF,TGTGCCAGCAGTTTATCCGGGGATTGGGCGGGCTACACCTTC
TRBD2,TRBV28,TRBJ2-5,NA,CASSSAGLAGSGETQYF,TGTGCCAGCAGTTCTGCCGGACTAGCGGGGTCAGGAGAGACCCAGTACTTC
TRBD1,TRBV5-6,TRBJ1-2,NA,CASSFRDRGHGYTF,TGTGCCAGCAGCTTTAGGGACAGGGGTCATGGCTACACCTTC
TRBD1,TRBV4-2,TRBJ2-5,NA,CASSQGGQGGLEEYF,TGTGCCAGCAGCCAAGGGGGACAGGGCGGGCTGGAAGAGTACTTC
NA,TRBV30,TRBJ2-3,once,CAWKGGGTDTQYF,TGTGCCTGGAAGGGCGGGGGCACAGATACGCAGTATTTT
TRBD1,TRBV27,TRBJ2-2,NA,CASRDRGRVTGELFF,TGTGCCAGCAGGGACAGGGGACGGGTCACCGGGGAGCTGTTTTTT
NA,TRBV29-1,TRBJ2-1,NA,CSVDWGLGNEQFF,TGCAGCGTTGATTGGGGGCTGGGAAATGAGCAGTTCTTC
TRBD2,TRBV2,TRBJ2-2,NA,CASSAGLALNTGELFF,TGTGCCAGCAGTGCCGGACTAGCCTTGAACACCGGGGAGCTGTTTTTT
TRBD1,TRBV27,TRBJ1-2,once,CASRTGTGNGYTF,TGTGCCAGCAGGACCGGGACAGGGAATGGCTACACCTTC
TRBD1,TRBV9,TRBJ1-6,NA,CASSVGVTGGSGSPLHF,TGTGCCAGCAGCGTAGGCGTAACAGGGGGAAGCGGGTCACCCCTCCACTTT
NA,TRBV14,TRBJ2-3,NA,CASSQDLFPPDTQYF,TGTGCCAGCAGCCAAGATCTTTTTCCTCCAGATACGCAGTATTTT
TRBD1,TRBV20-1,TRBJ1-2,NA,CSASDDRGTGYTF,TGCAGTGCTAGTGATGACAGGGGGACTGGCTACACCTTC
NA,TRBV5-1,TRBJ1-1,once,CASTLQGHTEAFF,TGCGCCAGCACCTTACAGGGCCACACTGAAGCTTTCTTT
TRBD2,TRBV7-6,TRBJ2-3,NA,CASRPPGGTDTQYF,TGTGCCAGCAGACCCCCCGGGGGGACAGATACGCAGTATTTT
NA,TRBV6-5,TRBJ2-7,NA,CASSYSLAEQYF,TGTGCCAGCAGTTACTCTTTAGCCGAGCAGTACTTC